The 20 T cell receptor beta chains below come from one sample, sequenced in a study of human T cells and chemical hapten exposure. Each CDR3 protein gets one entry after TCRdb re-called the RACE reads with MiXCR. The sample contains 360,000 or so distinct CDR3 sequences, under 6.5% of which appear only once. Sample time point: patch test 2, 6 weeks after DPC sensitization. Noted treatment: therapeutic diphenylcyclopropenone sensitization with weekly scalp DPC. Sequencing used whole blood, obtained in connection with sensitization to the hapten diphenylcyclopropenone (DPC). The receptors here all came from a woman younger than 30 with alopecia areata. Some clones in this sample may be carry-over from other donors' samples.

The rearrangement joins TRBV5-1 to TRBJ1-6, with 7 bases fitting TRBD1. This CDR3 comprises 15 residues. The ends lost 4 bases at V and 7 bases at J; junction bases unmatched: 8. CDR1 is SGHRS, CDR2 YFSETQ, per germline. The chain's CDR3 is CASSPYLGGNSPLHF. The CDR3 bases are TGCGCCAGCAGCCCCTACCTAGGGGGCAATTCACCCCTCCACTTT.

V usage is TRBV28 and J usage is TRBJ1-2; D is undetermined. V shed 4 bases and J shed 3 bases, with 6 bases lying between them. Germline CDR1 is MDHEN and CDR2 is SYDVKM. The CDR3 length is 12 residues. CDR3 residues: CASSSLDYGYTF. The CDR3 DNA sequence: TGTGCCAGCAGTTCGTTGGACTATGGCTACACCTTC.

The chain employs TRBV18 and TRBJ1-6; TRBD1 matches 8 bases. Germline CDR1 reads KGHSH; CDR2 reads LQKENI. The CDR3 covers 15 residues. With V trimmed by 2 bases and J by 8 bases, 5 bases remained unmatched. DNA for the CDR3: TGTGCCAGCTCACCAACAGGGGGGATCGATTCACCCCTCCACTTT. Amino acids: CASSPTGGIDSPLHF.

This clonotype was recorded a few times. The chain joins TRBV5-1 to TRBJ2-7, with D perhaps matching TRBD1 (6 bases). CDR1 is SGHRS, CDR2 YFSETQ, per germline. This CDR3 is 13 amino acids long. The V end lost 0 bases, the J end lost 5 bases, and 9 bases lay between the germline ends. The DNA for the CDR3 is TGCGCCAGCAGCTTGGGCAGGGGTAACGAGCAGTACTTC. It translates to CASSLGRGNEQYF.

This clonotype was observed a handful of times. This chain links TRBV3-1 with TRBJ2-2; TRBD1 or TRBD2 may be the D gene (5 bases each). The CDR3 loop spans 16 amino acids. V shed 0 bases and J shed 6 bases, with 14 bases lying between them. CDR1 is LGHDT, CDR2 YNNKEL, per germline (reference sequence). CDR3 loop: CASSQEMRVGAGELFF. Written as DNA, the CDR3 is TGTGCCAGCAGCCAAGAGATGCGGGTAGGGGCCGGGGAGCTGTTTTTT.

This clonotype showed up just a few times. The CDR3 reads CASSSVKTGTDTQYF. The CDR3 nucleotides read TGCGCCAGCAGCTCAGTGAAGACAGGCACAGATACGCAGTATTTT. The rearrangement links TRBV5-1 to TRBJ2-3; D may be TRBD1 (5 bases). V shed 3 bases and J shed 1 base, with 12 bases lying between them. CDR3 length: 15 residues. Germline values: CDR1 SGHRS, CDR2 YFSETQ.

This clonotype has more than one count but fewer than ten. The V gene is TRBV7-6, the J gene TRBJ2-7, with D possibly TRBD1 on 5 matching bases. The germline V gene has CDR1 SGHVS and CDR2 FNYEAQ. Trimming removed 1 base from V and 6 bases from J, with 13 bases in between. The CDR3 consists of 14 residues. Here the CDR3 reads CASSLVSGMGEQYF. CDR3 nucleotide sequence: TGTGCCAGCAGCTTAGTCTCAGGGATGGGCGAGCAGTACTTC.

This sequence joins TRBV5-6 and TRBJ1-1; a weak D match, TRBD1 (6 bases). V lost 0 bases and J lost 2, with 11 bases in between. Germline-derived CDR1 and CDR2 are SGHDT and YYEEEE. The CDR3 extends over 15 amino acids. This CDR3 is CASSLDLGANTEAFF. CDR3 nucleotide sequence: TGTGCCAGCAGCTTGGATCTGGGGGCCAACACTGAAGCTTTCTTT.

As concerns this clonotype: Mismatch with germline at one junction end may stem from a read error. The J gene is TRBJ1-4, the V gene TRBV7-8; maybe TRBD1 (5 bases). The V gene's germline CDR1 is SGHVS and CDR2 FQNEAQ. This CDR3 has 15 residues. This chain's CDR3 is CASTLGTGNGEKLFF. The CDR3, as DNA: TGTGCCAGCACCTTAGGGACCGGCAACGGAGAAAAACTGTTTTTT.

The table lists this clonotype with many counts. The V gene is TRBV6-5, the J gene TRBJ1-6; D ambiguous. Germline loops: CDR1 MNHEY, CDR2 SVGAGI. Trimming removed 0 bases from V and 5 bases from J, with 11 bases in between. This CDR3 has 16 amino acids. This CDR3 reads CASSYSRGHNNSPLHF. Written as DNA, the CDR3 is TGTGCCAGCAGTTACTCTCGAGGTCACAATAATTCACCCCTCCACTTT.

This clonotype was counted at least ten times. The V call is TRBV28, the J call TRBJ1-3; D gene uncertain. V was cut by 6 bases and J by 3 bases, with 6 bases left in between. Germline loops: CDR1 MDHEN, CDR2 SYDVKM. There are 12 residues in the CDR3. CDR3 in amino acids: CASRLNGNTIYF. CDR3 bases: TGTGCCAGCAGACTTAATGGAAACACCATATATTTT. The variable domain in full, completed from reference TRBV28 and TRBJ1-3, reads DVKVTQSSRYLVKRTGEKVFLECVQDMDHENMFWYRQDPGLGLRLIYFSYDVKMKEKGDIPEGYSVSREKKERFSLILESASTNQTSMYLCASRLNGNTIYFGEGSWLTVV.

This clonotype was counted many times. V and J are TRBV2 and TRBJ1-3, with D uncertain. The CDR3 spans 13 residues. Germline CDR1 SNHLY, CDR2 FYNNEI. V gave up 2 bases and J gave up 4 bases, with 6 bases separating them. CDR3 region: CASSETAGNTIYF. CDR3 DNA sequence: TGTGCCAGCAGTGAAACGGCGGGAAACACCATATATTTT.

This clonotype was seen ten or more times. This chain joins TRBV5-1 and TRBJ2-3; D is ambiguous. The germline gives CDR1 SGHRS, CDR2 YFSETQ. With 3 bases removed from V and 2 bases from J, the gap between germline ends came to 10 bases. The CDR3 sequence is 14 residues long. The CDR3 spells CASSSNVVTDTQYF. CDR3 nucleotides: TGCGCCAGCAGCTCCAACGTAGTCACAGATACGCAGTATTTT.

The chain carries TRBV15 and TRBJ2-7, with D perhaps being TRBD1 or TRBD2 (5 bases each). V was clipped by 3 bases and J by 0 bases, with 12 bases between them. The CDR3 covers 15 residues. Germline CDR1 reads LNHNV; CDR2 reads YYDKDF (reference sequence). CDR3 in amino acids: CATSSGWGNSYEQYF. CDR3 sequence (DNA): TGTGCCACCAGCAGTGGTTGGGGGAACTCCTACGAGCAGTACTTC.

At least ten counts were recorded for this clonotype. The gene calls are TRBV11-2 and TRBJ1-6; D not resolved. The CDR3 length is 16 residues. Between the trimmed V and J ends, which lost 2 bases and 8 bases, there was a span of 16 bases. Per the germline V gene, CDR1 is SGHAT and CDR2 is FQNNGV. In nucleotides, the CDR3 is TGTGCCAGCAGCTTATCAGCCGGGAACCCCGATTCACCCCTCCACTTT. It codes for CASSLSAGNPDSPLHF.

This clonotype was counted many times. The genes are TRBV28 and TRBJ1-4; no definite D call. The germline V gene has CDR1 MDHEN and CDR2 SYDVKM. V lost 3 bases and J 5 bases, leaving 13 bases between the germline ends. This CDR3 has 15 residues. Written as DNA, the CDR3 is TGTGCCAGCAGTTTGGCAGACCCAGGCAATGAAAAACTGTTTTTT. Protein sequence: CASSLADPGNEKLFF.

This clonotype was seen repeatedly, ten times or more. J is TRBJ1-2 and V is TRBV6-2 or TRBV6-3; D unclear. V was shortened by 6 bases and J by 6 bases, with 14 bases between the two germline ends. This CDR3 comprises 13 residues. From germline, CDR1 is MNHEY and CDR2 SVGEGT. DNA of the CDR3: TGTGCCAGCAGCGATGATTTGTGGAATGGCTACACCTTC. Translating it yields CASSDDLWNGYTF.

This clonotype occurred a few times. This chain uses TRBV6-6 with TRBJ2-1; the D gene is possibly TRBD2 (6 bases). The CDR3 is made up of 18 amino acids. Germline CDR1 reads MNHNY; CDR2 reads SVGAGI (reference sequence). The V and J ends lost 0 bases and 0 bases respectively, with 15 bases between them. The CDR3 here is CASSYSLGGSSSYNEQFF. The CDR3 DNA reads TGTGCCAGCAGTTACTCGCTGGGGGGTTCGAGCTCCTACAATGAGCAGTTCTTC.

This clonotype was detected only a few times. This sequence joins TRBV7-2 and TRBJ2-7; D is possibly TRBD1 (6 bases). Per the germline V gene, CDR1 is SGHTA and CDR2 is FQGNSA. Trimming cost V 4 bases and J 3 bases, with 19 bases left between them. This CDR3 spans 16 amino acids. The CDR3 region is CASSSRSGTPSYEQYF. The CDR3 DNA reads TGTGCCAGCAGCTCGCGCTCCGGGACACCAAGCTACGAGCAGTACTTC.

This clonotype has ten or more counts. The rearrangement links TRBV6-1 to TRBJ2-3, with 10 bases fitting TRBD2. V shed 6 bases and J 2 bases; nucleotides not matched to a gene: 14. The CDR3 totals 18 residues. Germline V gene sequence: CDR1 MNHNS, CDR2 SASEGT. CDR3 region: CASSRVAGGRYSTDTQYF. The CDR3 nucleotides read TGTGCCAGCAGCCGTGTAGCGGGGGGCCGATACTCCACAGATACGCAGTATTTT.